The clone carrying this T cell receptor beta chain was seen repeatedly, ten times or more. Antigen unknown. With listed TCR primers and previously described methods, bulk TCR libraries were prepared. TCRdb independently ran MiXCR on the PCR reads; one entry per CDR3 protein. The sample carries 60,000 to 75,000 distinct CDR3 sequences, around 19% recorded once. CDR1 SGHAT and CDR2 FQDESV come from the germline V gene (reference sequence). The CDR3 runs 20 residues. The V and J ends lost 3 bases and 2 bases respectively, with 23 bases between them. This specimen comes from a study of molecular identifiers for immune sequencing clone quantification. Study observations and caveats: Jurkat TCR RNA spiked in from one cell reportedly remained identifiable amid over 850,000 naive cells. Effector cells kept over 98% of their molecules in clones above 20 RNA copies, while naive cells kept under 1% there.

For naive CD8 T cells, sorting used the CD8+CD4-CCR7+CD45RA+ phenotype. Material: naive CD8+ T cells from blood, with Jurkat cell RNA spiked in. Indicated subset: FACS-sorted CD8+CD4-CCR7+CD45RA+ naive T cells. The J gene is TRBJ2-6, the V gene TRBV11-1, with D perhaps TRBD2 (6 bases). The sequence came from a human donor in good health. Some libraries in this study had Jurkat cell RNA spiked in. CDR3: CASSLVFGSFAETGANVLTF. The CDR3 region has the DNA TGTGCCAGCAGCTTGGTTTTCGGGAGTTTTGCTGAGACTGGGGCCAACGTCCTGACTTTC.